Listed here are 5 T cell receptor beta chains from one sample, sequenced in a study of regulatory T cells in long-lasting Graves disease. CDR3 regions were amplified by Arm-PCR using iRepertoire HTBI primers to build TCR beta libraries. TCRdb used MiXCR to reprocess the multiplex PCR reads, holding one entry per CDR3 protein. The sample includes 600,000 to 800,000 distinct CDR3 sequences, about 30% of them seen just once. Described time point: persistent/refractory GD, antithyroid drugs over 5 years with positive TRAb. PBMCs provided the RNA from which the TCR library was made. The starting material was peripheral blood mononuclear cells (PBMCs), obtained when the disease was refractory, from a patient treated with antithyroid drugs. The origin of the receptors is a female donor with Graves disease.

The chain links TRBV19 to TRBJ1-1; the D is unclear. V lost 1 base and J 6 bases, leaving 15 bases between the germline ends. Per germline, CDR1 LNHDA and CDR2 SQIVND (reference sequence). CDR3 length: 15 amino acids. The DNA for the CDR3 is TGTGCCAGTAGTATAGCGGGGAGTTCGAAACCTGAAGCTTTCTTT. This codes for CASSIAGSSKPEAFF. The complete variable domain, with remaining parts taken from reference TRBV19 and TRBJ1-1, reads DGGITQSPKYLFRKEGQNVTLSCEQNLNHDAMYWYRQDPGQGLRLIYYSQIVNDFQKGDIAEGYSVSREKKESFPLTVTSAQKNPTAFYLCASSIAGSSKPEAFFGQGTRLTVV.

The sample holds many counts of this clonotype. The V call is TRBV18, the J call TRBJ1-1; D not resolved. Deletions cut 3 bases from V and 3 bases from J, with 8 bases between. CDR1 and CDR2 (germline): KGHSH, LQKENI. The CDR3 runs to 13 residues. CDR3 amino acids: CASSPKRDTEAFF. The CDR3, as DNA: TGTGCCAGCTCACCCAAACGGGACACTGAAGCTTTCTTT.

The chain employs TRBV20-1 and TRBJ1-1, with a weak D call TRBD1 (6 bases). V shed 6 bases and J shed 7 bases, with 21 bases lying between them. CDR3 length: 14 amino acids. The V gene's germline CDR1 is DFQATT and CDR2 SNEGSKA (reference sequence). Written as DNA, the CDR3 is TGCAGTGCCCGCCCAACAGGGAATGGAGGTGAAGCTTTCTTT. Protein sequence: CSARPTGNGGEAFF.

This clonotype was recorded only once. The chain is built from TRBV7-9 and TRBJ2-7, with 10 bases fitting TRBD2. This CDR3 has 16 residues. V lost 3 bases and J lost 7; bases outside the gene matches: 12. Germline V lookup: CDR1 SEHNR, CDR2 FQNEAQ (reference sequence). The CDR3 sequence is CASSFRMGSGRSEQYF. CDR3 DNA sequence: TGTGCCAGCAGCTTCCGGATGGGTAGCGGGAGGAGTGAGCAGTACTTC.

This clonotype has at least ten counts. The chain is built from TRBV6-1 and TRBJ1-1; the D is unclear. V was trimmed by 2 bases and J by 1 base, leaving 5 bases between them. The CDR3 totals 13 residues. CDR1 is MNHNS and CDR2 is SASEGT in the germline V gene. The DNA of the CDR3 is TGTGCCAGCAGTGAAACAGAGAACACTGAAGCTTTCTTT. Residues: CASSETENTEAFF.